The 29 T cell receptor beta chains in this list originate from one sample, sequenced in a study of blood T cell repertoires in COVID-19 (dated by TCRdb to 2019 to 2021). The library was produced with the immunoSEQ multiplex PCR assay. Entries here come from immuneACCESS through TCRdb and include only in-frame sequences with V and J called. Some clones fail to appear in such tables; in the studies checked, an unresolved V gene covers under half of the shortfall, and the cause of the remainder is unknown. Across this sample there are approximately 440,000 clones, with 75% to 90% seen only once. 0.7% of the sample rests with the top ten. Material for sequencing was PBMCs or T cells enriched from blood (not recorded which). The receptors stem from a woman aged 18-29 years who had recovered from COVID-19.

The chain combines TRBV28 with TRBJ2-2, with 8 bases identical to TRBD2. CDR1 and CDR2 (germline): MDHEN, SYDVKM. The CDR3 loop spans 13 amino acids. J was trimmed by 6 bases and V by 8 bases; bases with no gene match: 5. The CDR3 coding sequence is TGTGCCAGCCGGACGCGGGGGGCCGGGGAGCTGTTTTTT. This encodes CASRTRGAGELFF.

J is TRBJ2-1 and V is TRBV2; 12 bases match TRBD1. This CDR3 is built from 14 residues. Germline CDR1 is SNHLY and CDR2 is FYNNEI. The trim removed 7 bases at V and 10 bases at J, leaving 8 bases unmatched. As DNA, the CDR3 is TGTGCCAGCAATCCCGGGACAGGGGGCCAAGAGCAGTTCTTC. It specifies CASNPGTGGQEQFF.

This chain joins TRBV4-1 and TRBJ1-1; D is unresolved. CDR1 is MGHRA and CDR2 is YSYEKL in the germline V gene. The CDR3 covers 13 residues. Trimming left V 2 bases short and J 8 bases short, with 12 bases between. The CDR3 sequence: CASSQPTNQEAFF. In DNA, the CDR3 is TGCGCCAGCAGCCAACCAACTAATCAGGAAGCTTTCTTT.

The chain has TRBV3-1 (or the pseudogene TRBV3-2) and TRBJ2-7; TRBD2 matches 8 bases. Germline CDR1 and CDR2: LGHDT and YNNKEL (reference sequence). The CDR3 covers 17 residues. The V segment lost 2 bases and the J segment 7 bases; nucleotides outside the gene matches: 16. The CDR3 here is CASSQSPLSGASGEQYF. Written as DNA, the CDR3 is TGTGCCAGCAGCCAAAGCCCTCTTAGCGGGGCTTCGGGGGAGCAGTACTTC.

The gene calls are TRBV28 and TRBJ1-1; no definite D call. The CDR3 is 13 residues long. Trimming pared 2 bases from V and 6 bases from J, leaving 10 bases between. In germline, CDR1 is MDHEN, CDR2 SYDVKM. The CDR3 DNA sequence: TGTGCCAGCAGTTTAGGCAGAGCGGCTGAAGCTTTCTTT. Translated: CASSLGRAAEAFF.

The rearrangement joins TRBV2 to TRBJ1-1; unclear D gene. Germline V gene lookup returns CDR1 SNHLY and CDR2 FYNNEI. The CDR3 sequence is 13 residues long. Trimming took 5 bases from V and 4 from J, leaving 11 bases between them. CDR3 coding DNA: TGTGCCAGCAGTTACCAGAGGGTCACTGAAGCTTTCTTT. This translates into CASSYQRVTEAFF.

This clone was picked up a small number of times. This sequence joins TRBV19 and TRBJ2-4; D perhaps matches TRBD1 (6 bases). Germline V gives CDR1 LNHDA, CDR2 SQIVND (reference sequence). This CDR3 spans 17 amino acids. Trimming pared 1 base from V and 7 bases from J, leaving 20 bases between. The DNA of the CDR3 is TGTGCCAGTAGTATAGGGGCAGGGATGGGGCAGGGGAACATTCAGTACTTC. Protein: CASSIGAGMGQGNIQYF.

The CDR3 DNA reads TGTGCCAGCAGAATAAGCGGTAACACCGGGGAGCTGTTTTTT. Protein product: CASRISGNTGELFF. J is TRBJ2-2 and V is TRBV2; TRBD2 might be the D (5 bases). There are 14 residues in the CDR3. Germline CDR1 and CDR2: SNHLY and FYNNEI. The germline V and J ends were trimmed by 6 bases and 2 bases, with 10 bases remaining between them. Full variable domain (missing parts from reference TRBV2 and TRBJ2-2): EPEVTQTPSHQVTQMGQEVILRCVPISNHLYFYWYRQILGQKVEFLVSFYNNEISEKSEIFDDQFSVERPDGSNFTLKIRSTKLEDSAMYFCASRISGNTGELFFGEGSRLTVL.

The chain has TRBV6-5 and TRBJ2-2; 8 nucleotides match TRBD2. J gave up 6 bases and V 4 bases, and 7 bases lay outside the gene matches. The CDR3 loop spans 15 amino acids. Germline V CDR1 and CDR2: MNHEY, SVGAGI. CDR3 in DNA: TGTGCCAGCAGTTCACCAAGGACTAGCCCCGGGGAGCTGTTTTTT. Its protein product is CASSSPRTSPGELFF.

The CDR3 reads CASSPPPGQGAETGELFF. The CDR3 region has the DNA TGCGCCAGCAGCCCCCCGCCGGGACAGGGGGCCGAGACCGGGGAGCTGTTTTTT. The chain joins TRBV4-1 to TRBJ2-2; 12 nucleotides match TRBD1. Germline CDR1 and CDR2: MGHRA and YSYEKL. The CDR3 runs to 18 residues. V lost 4 bases to trimming and J lost 5 bases; unmatched junction nucleotides: 11.

This chain uses TRBV5-4 with TRBJ1-2; 7 bases are a match to TRBD1. The germline V gene has CDR1 SGHNT and CDR2 YYREEE (reference sequence). This CDR3 contains 12 residues. The trim removed 4 bases at V and 6 bases at J, leaving 3 bases unmatched. In DNA, the CDR3 is TGTGCCAGCAGCAGGGACAGAGATGGCTACACCTTC. This codes for CASSRDRDGYTF.

The rearrangement links TRBV27 to TRBJ1-6; 7 bases are shared with TRBD1. The CDR3 covers 15 residues. V shed 6 bases, J shed 8 bases, and the junction held 10 bases outside the gene matches. Per germline, CDR1 MNHEY and CDR2 SMNVEV (reference sequence). The CDR3 DNA is TGTGCCAGCAGGTCCTTCGACAGGGAAGATTCACCCCTCCACTTT. As protein: CASRSFDREDSPLHF.

The DNA for the CDR3 is TGCGCCAGCAGCCTCACGCTGGGACAGGGAACCTATGGCTACACCTTC. Amino acids: CASSLTLGQGTYGYTF. V is TRBV4-1 and J is TRBJ1-2; 9 bases map to TRBD1. The CDR3 contains 16 residues. V shed 4 bases and J 4 bases; nucleotides not matched to a gene: 10. Germline V lookup: CDR1 MGHRA, CDR2 YSYEKL.

The V and J genes are TRBV5-1 and TRBJ1-3; 9 bases are shared with TRBD1. CDR3 length: 14 amino acids. V was pared by 0 bases and J by 6 bases, with 1 base of the junction left unmatched. Germline V lookup: CDR1 SGHRS, CDR2 YFSETQ. CDR3 sequence (DNA): TGCGCCAGCAGCTTGGGACAGGGGGTAAACACCATATATTTT. Residues: CASSLGQGVNTIYF.

This clone was picked up a small number of times. The CDR3 sequence: CASSPQSYLLAGGDNEQFF. As DNA, the CDR3 is TGTGCCAGCAGCCCCCAATCCTACCTACTAGCGGGGGGCGACAATGAGCAGTTCTTC. The chain couples TRBV3-1 (or the pseudogene TRBV3-2) to TRBJ2-1; 12 bases fit TRBD2. Germline V gives CDR1 LGHDT, CDR2 YNNKEL (reference sequence). Unmatched junction bases numbered 15, after V lost 4 bases and J lost 5 bases. The CDR3 has 19 amino acids.

The chain couples TRBV11-2 to TRBJ2-2; 9 bases agree with TRBD1. Losses at the gene ends were 5 bases for V and 4 bases for J; bases not matched to a gene: 8. Germline V gene sequence: CDR1 SGHAT, CDR2 FQNNGV. The CDR3 runs to 16 residues. The chain's CDR3 is CASSLTGGEGTGELFF. The CDR3 DNA follows: TGTGCCAGCAGCCTAACAGGGGGCGAGGGCACCGGGGAGCTGTTTTTT.

The chain combines TRBV7-6 with TRBJ2-2; TRBD1 is a possible D gene (5 bases). The germline gives CDR1 SGHVS, CDR2 FNYEAQ. This CDR3 is 17 amino acids long. Trimming removed 4 bases at V and 10 bases at J, with 25 bases between. The CDR3 DNA reads TGTGCCAGCAGCTCCCTGCTGTCCGCAGGGCGAGATGTGGAGCTGTTTTTT. It is translated as CASSSLLSAGRDVELFF.

The chain carries TRBV15 and TRBJ2-5, with a weak D call TRBD1 (5 bases). Deletions cut 0 bases from V and 6 bases from J, with 14 bases between. Per germline, CDR1 LNHNV and CDR2 YYDKDF (reference sequence). The CDR3 is made up of 15 amino acids. The CDR3 is CATSRDSTREKTQYF. CDR3 coding DNA: TGTGCCACCAGCAGAGATTCTACCAGGGAAAAGACCCAGTACTTC.

This clone was counted once. This sequence joins TRBV5-4 and TRBJ2-3; D might be TRBD1 (5 bases). The V end was cut by 2 bases, the J end by 0 bases, with 10 bases between. Germline assignment: CDR1 SGHNT and CDR2 YYREEE (reference sequence). The CDR3 is 15 residues long. CDR3 in amino acids: CASSFEGVSTDTQYF. CDR3 DNA sequence: TGTGCCAGCAGCTTTGAAGGGGTTAGCACAGATACGCAGTATTTT.

J is TRBJ1-6 and V is TRBV5-6; D not resolved. V was cut by 4 bases and J by 7 bases, with 9 bases left in between. CDR3 length: 13 residues. Looked up from germline, CDR1 is SGHDT and CDR2 is YYEEEE. CDR3 sequence reads: CASSILSNSPLHF. The CDR3 nucleotides are TGTGCCAGCAGCATCCTAAGCAATTCACCCCTCCACTTT.

This chain links TRBV6-5 with TRBJ1-2, with D possibly matching TRBD1 (5 bases). CDR3 size: 16 residues. Trimming pared 2 bases from V and 4 bases from J, leaving 17 bases between. Germline V gene sequence: CDR1 MNHEY, CDR2 SVGAGI. CDR3 sequence: CASSYDGRATSYGYTF. CDR3 DNA: TGTGCCAGCAGTTACGATGGCAGGGCAACCTCCTATGGCTACACCTTC.

V and J are TRBV27 and TRBJ1-1; 8 bases line up with TRBD1. The CDR3 has 16 amino acids. The ends lost 2 bases at V and 5 bases at J; junction bases unmatched: 10. Germline V gene lookup returns CDR1 MNHEY and CDR2 SMNVEV (reference sequence). CDR3 in DNA: TGTGCCAGCAGTTTAATCCTGGCAGGGGGCGCGACTGAAGCTTTCTTT. Translated: CASSLILAGGATEAFF.

V usage is TRBV5-6 and J usage is TRBJ1-2, with 11 bases lining up with TRBD1. The V gene's germline CDR1 is SGHDT and CDR2 YYEEEE. The CDR3 contains 15 residues. V dropped 0 bases and J dropped 6; count of bases not matched to a gene: 4. This CDR3 is CASSLVGTGGDGYTF. For the CDR3, the DNA is TGTGCCAGCAGCTTGGTTGGGACAGGGGGAGATGGCTACACCTTC. Variable domain in full (rest from reference TRBV5-6 and TRBJ1-2): DAGVTQSPTHLIKTRGQQVTLRCSPKSGHDTVSWYQQALGQGPQFIFQYYEEEERQRGNFPDRFSGHQFPNYSSELNVNALLLGDSALYLCASSLVGTGGDGYTFGSGTRLTVV.

The chain employs TRBV4-1 and TRBJ1-2; 7 nucleotides align to TRBD1. V dropped 0 bases and J dropped 3; count of bases not matched to a gene: 4. This CDR3 has 15 residues. The germline V gene has CDR1 MGHRA and CDR2 YSYEKL. The CDR3 DNA reads as TGCGCCAGCAGCCAAGACGCCAGGGGGGACTATGGCTACACCTTC. It translates to CASSQDARGDYGYTF.

This clone was counted a few times. This sequence joins TRBV18 and TRBJ1-5, with a possible D match to TRBD1 (6 bases). Germline V gives CDR1 KGHSH, CDR2 LQKENI. The CDR3 contains 15 residues. Trimming cost V 2 bases and J 7 bases, with 15 bases left between them. CDR3 sequence: CASSPGGQRAQPQHF. The DNA for the CDR3 is TGTGCCAGCTCACCAGGGGGACAAAGGGCCCAGCCCCAGCATTTT. Variable domain in full (rest from reference TRBV18 and TRBJ1-5): NAGVMQNPRHLVRRRGQEARLRCSPMKGHSHVYWYRQLPEEGLKFMVYLQKENIIDESGMPKERFSAEFPKEGPSILRIQQVVRGDSAAYFCASSPGGQRAQPQHFGDGTRLSIL.

The chain carries TRBV6-1 and TRBJ1-2; D is unclear. V was shortened by 0 bases and J by 8 bases, with 13 bases between the two germline ends. Germline CDR1 and CDR2: MNHNS and SASEGT. The CDR3 length is 14 residues. This chain's CDR3 is CASSEAVTRGGYTF. The CDR3 nucleotides are TGTGCCAGCAGTGAAGCGGTAACCAGAGGGGGCTACACCTTC.

The J gene is TRBJ2-7, the V gene TRBV5-1; maybe TRBD1 (5 bases). In germline, CDR1 is SGHRS, CDR2 YFSETQ. CDR3 length: 14 amino acids. Between the trimmed V and J ends, which lost 0 bases and 4 bases, there was a span of 11 bases. The DNA for the CDR3 is TGCGCCAGCAGCTTGGGTTCAGGGCGTTACGAGCAGTACTTC. Amino acids: CASSLGSGRYEQYF.

This chain connects TRBV12-3 or TRBV12-4 to TRBJ2-5, with D perhaps matching TRBD1 (6 bases). CDR3 length: 13 amino acids. With 6 bases removed from V and 6 bases from J, the gap between germline ends came to 14 bases. The CDR3 DNA reads TGTGCCAGCAGCCCCCCAGGGGAAAAGACCCAGTACTTC. Protein: CASSPPGEKTQYF.

The chain carries TRBV19 and TRBJ1-5; D remains unclear. The CDR3 totals 14 residues. The V gene lost 3 bases and the J gene lost 1 base, with 7 bases spanning the gap. Germline V gene data show CDR1 as LNHDA and CDR2 as SQIVND (reference sequence). Here the CDR3 DNA reads TGTGCCAGTAGTATGCAGAAGAGCAATCAGCCCCAGCATTTT. Protein: CASSMQKSNQPQHF.